A single sample gave rise to the 11 T cell receptor beta chains below, sequenced in a study of shared clonotypes between healthy human individuals. Cells designated naive CD8 were CD45RO-negative and were positively selected for CCR7, with terminally differentiated effector memory CD45RA+ cells excluded. TCRdb keeps only in-frame clones here, not all; method: immunoSEQ multiplex PCR. The sample holds roughly 850,000 clones, 95% to 97% seen once. The source material was naive CD8+ T cells sorted from blood. All receptors come from a man aged 25 to 40 in good health.

The chain carries TRBV7-3 and TRBJ2-6; D is perhaps TRBD1 or TRBD2 (5 bases each). Trimming removed 4 bases from V and 0 bases from J, with 25 bases in between. This CDR3 comprises 21 residues. The germline CDR1 and CDR2 sequences are SGHTA and FQGTGA. The CDR3 here is CASSSTPLGPHGPSGANVLTF. The CDR3 bases are TGTGCCAGCAGCTCGACACCCCTGGGACCCCACGGCCCCTCTGGGGCCAACGTCCTGACTTTC.

The rearrangement links TRBV15 to TRBJ1-5, with 7 bases fitting TRBD1. Germline CDR1 reads LNHNV; CDR2 reads YYDKDF (reference sequence). The length of the CDR3 is 15 residues. The V segment lost 0 bases and the J segment 4 bases; nucleotides outside the gene matches: 3. The CDR3 reads CATSRDLDRNQPQHF. CDR3 coding DNA: TGTGCCACCAGCAGAGATTTGGACAGGAATCAGCCCCAGCATTTT.

In its sample, this clone was seen a few times. This rearrangement joins TRBV28 to TRBJ1-1, with 9 bases lining up with TRBD1. Unmatched junction bases numbered 6, after V lost 4 bases and J lost 6 bases. The CDR3 has 14 residues. Germline loops: CDR1 MDHEN, CDR2 SYDVKM. CDR3 DNA sequence: TGTGCCAGCAGTTACGACAGGGGGATCGCTGAAGCTTTCTTT. It is translated as CASSYDRGIAEAFF.

The CDR3 protein is CASSEATEYRTDTQYF. The CDR3 DNA follows: TGTGCCAGCAGTGAAGCGACGGAGTACCGCACAGATACGCAGTATTTT. V is TRBV2 and J is TRBJ2-3; the D is unclear. Germline CDR1 and CDR2: SNHLY and FYNNEI. V was clipped by 0 bases and J by 1 base, with 11 bases between them. CDR3 length: 16 amino acids.

V and J are TRBV5-6 and TRBJ2-2; D call uncertain. This CDR3 has 14 amino acids. V was trimmed by 0 bases and J by 4 bases, leaving 7 bases between them. From germline, CDR1 is SGHDT and CDR2 YYEEEE. For the CDR3, the DNA is TGTGCCAGCAGCTTGGCAGCAGCCACCGGGGAGCTGTTTTTT. Its translation: CASSLAAATGELFF.

The V and J genes are TRBV2 and TRBJ2-3, with D tentatively TRBD1 (6 bases). Germline V gives CDR1 SNHLY, CDR2 FYNNEI. Trimming removed 11 bases from V and 5 bases from J, with 29 bases in between. The CDR3 covers 17 residues. In DNA form, the CDR3 reads TGTGCCTCTCTCACAGGGTACCTCTCTTCGGGTGGAGATACGCAGTATTTT. Its translation: CASLTGYLSSGGDTQYF.

This clone was seen a single time. This chain connects TRBV10-3 to TRBJ2-7; the match to TRBD1 covers 9 bases. Germline lookup yields CDR1 ENHRY and CDR2 SYGVKD. This CDR3 comprises 16 residues. The V gene end was trimmed by 1 base and the J gene end by 6 bases; junction bases not matched to a gene: 10. The CDR3 spells CAISEYRTGESGEQYF. The CDR3 DNA reads as TGTGCCATCAGTGAGTATAGGACAGGGGAATCCGGCGAGCAGTACTTC.

The chain combines TRBV7-2 with TRBJ2-1; 11 nucleotides line up with TRBD2. CDR1 SGHTA and CDR2 FQGNSA come from the germline V gene. CDR3 size: 18 residues. V trimming: 1 base; J trimming: 0 bases; junction bases outside the gene matches: 5. The CDR3 DNA is TGTGCCAGCAGCTTAGGACTAGCGGGGTTAAGCTCCTACAATGAGCAGTTCTTC. It translates to CASSLGLAGLSSYNEQFF.

V gene TRBV6-5 combines with J gene TRBJ2-7, with D uncertain. The CDR3 runs to 15 residues. Trimming pared 0 bases from V and 3 bases from J, leaving 12 bases between. The germline V gene encodes CDR1 MNHEY and CDR2 SVGAGI. The CDR3 DNA is TGTGCCAGCAGTTACTCGAAAGCAGTCTACTACGAGCAGTACTTC. It is translated as CASSYSKAVYYEQYF.

This chain uses TRBV9 with TRBJ1-2; D remains unclear. Germline V gene lookup returns CDR1 SGDLS and CDR2 YYNGEE. This CDR3 is 12 amino acids long. Trimming stripped 10 bases from V and 4 bases from J, with 14 bases between. CDR3 in DNA: TGTGCCTCTGGCTCCGGACCCTATGGCTACACCTTC. Its protein product is CASGSGPYGYTF.

In this sample, this clone turned up a few times. V and J are TRBV7-2 and TRBJ2-1; the D is unclear. The length of the CDR3 is 14 residues. The V gene's germline CDR1 is SGHTA and CDR2 FQGNSA. Trimming stripped 3 bases from V and 6 bases from J, with 12 bases between. In DNA form, the CDR3 reads TGTGCCAGCAGCTTGGCCCAGAGCATCAATGAGCAGTTCTTC. Its protein product is CASSLAQSINEQFF.